This T cell receptor (beta chain) was captured in a study of PD-L1 blockade in urothelial cancer. Broader study findings: Patients with durable benefit had greater blood expansion of tumor-associated TCR clones 3 weeks into treatment. Patients with below-median pretreatment blood clonality survived longer.

A remark on this clone: Its target is not known.

Sample time point: pretreatment peripheral blood. Urothelial carcinoma, locally advanced or metastatic, affected the patients. This CDR3 comprises 18 residues. With 6 bases clipped from V and 2 bases from J, the junction kept 13 bases outside the gene matches. CDR1 MNHEY and CDR2 SMNVEV come from the germline V gene (reference sequence). TCRdb keeps only in-frame clones here, not all; method: immunoSEQ multiplex PCR. The data hold 50,000 to 65,000 clones, with 65% to 90% observed a single time. Source: PBMCs, taken around atezolizumab (anti-PD-L1) treatment. The chain joins TRBV27 to TRBJ2-1; 10 positions match TRBD2. The receptor was isolated from a man between 65 and 80 years old with urothelial cancer. This chain's CDR3 is CASRTREGSGRAYNEQFF. The CDR3 bases are TGTGCCAGCAGAACCCGGGAAGGAAGCGGGAGGGCCTACAATGAGCAGTTCTTC.